The 27 T cell receptor beta chains below come from one sample, sequenced in a study of identifying expanded T cells in peripheral blood. Profiling relied on immunoSEQ multiplex PCR, and the TCRdb table lists in-frame clones only, not all of them. The data hold around 95,000 clones, with about 87% observed a single time. The sequenced sample consisted of blood. The source of these receptors is a person aged 18 to 75 in good health.

The chain carries TRBV5-1 and TRBJ2-5, with unresolved D. The CDR3 runs to 13 residues. Germline V gene data show CDR1 as SGHRS and CDR2 as YFSETQ. V lost 4 bases and J 0 bases, leaving 7 bases between the germline ends. CDR3 coding DNA: TGCGCCAGCAGCCTTAGGCACCAAGAGACCCAGTACTTC. The encoded protein is CASSLRHQETQYF. Together with reference TRBV5-1 and TRBJ2-5, the CDR3 gives the full variable domain: KAGVTQTPRYLIKTRGQQVTLSCSPISGHRSVSWYQQTPGQGLQFLFEYFSETQRNKGNFPGRFSGRQFSNSRSEMNVSTLELGDSALYLCASSLRHQETQYFGPGTRLLVL.

This chain connects TRBV4-1 to TRBJ1-4, with TRBD1 as a possible D gene (5 bases). Germline CDR1 is MGHRA and CDR2 is YSYEKL. The CDR3 runs to 13 residues. Trimming pared 4 bases from V and 7 bases from J, leaving 10 bases between. CDR3 nucleotide sequence: TGCGCCAGCAGCCGACTGCAGGGTGAAAAACTGTTTTTT. Protein sequence: CASSRLQGEKLFF.

The rearrangement links TRBV9 to TRBJ1-2, with D unresolved. There are 11 residues in the CDR3. Germline loops: CDR1 SGDLS, CDR2 YYNGEE. V lost 1 base to trimming and J lost 9 bases, with 7 bases between them. The CDR3 loop reads CASSVRGRYTF. CDR3 nucleotide sequence: TGTGCCAGCAGCGTAAGAGGACGCTACACCTTC.

The rearrangement joins TRBV19 to TRBJ1-1; TRBD1 might be the D (5 bases). V lost 7 bases and J lost 9, with 18 bases in between. CDR1 and CDR2 from the germline V gene are LNHDA and SQIVND (reference sequence). The CDR3 length is 13 residues. This chain's CDR3 is CASILMGTGQAFF. CDR3 nucleotides: TGTGCCAGTATCCTAATGGGTACAGGACAAGCTTTCTTT.

In DNA form, the CDR3 reads TGTGCCAGCAGCTTGGATGCTAGCGGGAATGATGAGCAGTTCTTC. It codes for CASSLDASGNDEQFF. The chain employs TRBV5-6 and TRBJ2-1, with 9 bases identical to TRBD2. Losses at the gene ends were 0 bases for V and 8 bases for J; bases not matched to a gene: 6. The CDR3 is made up of 15 amino acids. CDR1 and CDR2 from the germline V gene are SGHDT and YYEEEE.

This rearrangement joins TRBV7-3 to TRBJ2-5; tentatively, D is TRBD2 (6 bases). Germline V lookup: CDR1 SGHTA, CDR2 FQGTGA. CDR3 length: 13 amino acids. The V gene lost 5 bases and the J gene lost 2 bases, with 9 bases spanning the gap. CDR3 sequence (DNA): TGTGCCAGCAGCCCGGGGGATCAAGAGACCCAGTACTTC. It specifies CASSPGDQETQYF. Full variable domain (rest looked up from reference TRBV7-3 and TRBJ2-5): GAGVSQTPSNKVTEKGKYVELRCDPISGHTALYWYRQSLGQGPEFLIYFQGTGAADDSGLPNDRFFAVRPEGSVSTLKIQRTERGDSAVYLCASSPGDQETQYFGPGTRLLVL.

This clone was observed many times. This chain joins TRBV16 and TRBJ1-2, with D perhaps matching TRBD1 (5 bases). The CDR3 has 12 amino acids. The V gene lost 0 bases and the J gene lost 8 bases, with 7 bases spanning the gap. Germline V gene data show CDR1 as KGHSY and CDR2 as FQNENV. This CDR3 reads CASSQSGVGYTF. CDR3 sequence (DNA): TGTGCCAGCAGCCAATCGGGGGTGGGCTACACCTTC. The whole variable domain, filled in from reference TRBV16 and TRBJ1-2, reads GEEVAQTPKHLVRGEGQKAKLYCAPIKGHSYVFWYQQVLKNEFKFLISFQNENVFDETGMPKERFSAKCLPNSPCSLEIQATKLEDSAVYFCASSQSGVGYTFGSGTRLTVV.

This chain uses TRBV5-5 with TRBJ1-5; no clear D gene. This CDR3 has 16 amino acids. The ends were cut back, 1 base at V and 0 bases at J, with 11 bases in the middle. CDR1 and CDR2 from the germline V gene are SGHKS and YYEKEE (reference sequence). The CDR3 reads CASSLFFQNSNQPQHF. The CDR3 nucleotides read TGTGCCAGCAGCTTGTTTTTCCAGAATAGCAATCAGCCCCAGCATTTT.

The chain links TRBV2 to TRBJ1-2; D is ambiguous. V was trimmed by 6 bases and J by 2 bases, leaving 13 bases between them. Germline CDR1 is SNHLY and CDR2 is FYNNEI. The CDR3 is 14 residues long. Here the CDR3 reads CASSAEGTNYGYTF. In DNA form, the CDR3 reads TGTGCCAGCAGCGCCGAGGGCACGAACTATGGCTACACCTTC.

This chain joins TRBV30 and TRBJ1-1; possible D gene TRBD1, 5 bases. Trimming cost V 0 bases and J 4 bases, with 18 bases left between them. CDR1 and CDR2 from the germline V gene are GTSNPN and SVGIG (reference sequence). CDR3 length: 16 residues. CDR3 sequence reads: CAWSVLPGGWSTEAFF. The CDR3 DNA follows: TGTGCCTGGAGTGTCCTCCCCGGGGGGTGGTCCACTGAAGCTTTCTTT.

The chain has TRBV5-1 and TRBJ2-7; 8 bases match TRBD1. V shed 2 bases, J shed 0 bases, and the junction held 10 bases outside the gene matches. CDR1 is SGHRS and CDR2 is YFSETQ in the germline V gene. The CDR3 sequence is 17 residues long. CDR3 region: CASSFPQGAGSSYEQYF. CDR3 DNA: TGCGCCAGCAGCTTTCCGCAGGGGGCGGGCAGCTCCTACGAGCAGTACTTC.

This clone was picked up one time. The chain couples TRBV30 to TRBJ1-1; TRBD1 matches 9 bases. The germline V gene has CDR1 GTSNPN and CDR2 SVGIG (reference sequence). The CDR3 runs to 14 residues. With 6 bases clipped from V and 1 base from J, the junction kept 6 bases outside the gene matches. The CDR3 is CACRPGQGNTEAFF. The CDR3 DNA is TGTGCCTGCCGACCGGGACAGGGGAACACTGAAGCTTTCTTT. Full variable domain (rest looked up from reference TRBV30 and TRBJ1-1): SQTIHQWPATLVQPVGSPLSLECTVEGTSNPNLYWYRQAAGRGLQLLFYSVGIGQISSEVPQNLSASRPQDRQFILSSKKLLLSDSGFYLCACRPGQGNTEAFFGQGTRLTVV.

The V call is TRBV7-2, the J call TRBJ1-4; D call uncertain. Between the trimmed V and J ends, which lost 2 bases and 5 bases, there was a span of 12 bases. The CDR3 runs to 15 residues. CDR1 is SGHTA, CDR2 FQGNSA, per germline. Here the CDR3 reads CASSLLVGNNEKLFF. Here the CDR3 DNA reads TGTGCCAGCAGCTTATTGGTCGGGAACAATGAAAAACTGTTTTTT. Using reference TRBV7-2 and TRBJ1-4 for the parts outside the CDR3, the full variable domain is GAGVSQSPSNKVTEKGKDVELRCDPISGHTALYWYRQSLGQGLEFLIYFQGNSAPDKSGLPSDRFSAERTGGSVSTLTIQRTQQEDSAVYLCASSLLVGNNEKLFFGSGTQLSVL.

The chain recombines TRBV10-2 with TRBJ2-2; D gene unclear. There are 13 residues in the CDR3. V shed 4 bases and J shed 4 bases, with 7 bases lying between them. Looked up from germline, CDR1 is WSHSY and CDR2 is SAAADI. CDR3 amino acids: CASSVSRTGELFF. CDR3 nucleotide sequence: TGCGCCAGCAGTGTCAGCCGCACCGGGGAGCTGTTTTTT.

The gene calls are TRBV30 and TRBJ2-6, with a weak D call TRBD1 (6 bases). The CDR3 loop spans 17 amino acids. Trimming removed 1 base from V and 1 base from J, with 14 bases in between. Looked up from germline, CDR1 is GTSNPN and CDR2 is SVGIG (reference sequence). The CDR3 DNA sequence: TGTGCCTGGAGTGATGGTCCCGACAGGTCTGGGGCCAACGTCCTGACTTTC. It specifies CAWSDGPDRSGANVLTF. The whole variable domain, filled in from reference TRBV30 and TRBJ2-6, reads SQTIHQWPATLVQPVGSPLSLECTVEGTSNPNLYWYRQAAGRGLQLLFYSVGIGQISSEVPQNLSASRPQDRQFILSSKKLLLSDSGFYLCAWSDGPDRSGANVLTFGAGSRLTVL.

The V and J genes are TRBV6-1 and TRBJ1-4; perhaps TRBD1 as D (6 bases). Germline V gives CDR1 MNHNS, CDR2 SASEGT. The CDR3 sequence is 15 residues long. Trimming pared 0 bases from V and 8 bases from J, leaving 13 bases between. The CDR3 DNA reads as TGTGCCAGCAGTGAAGCTAGGGGGGGCTGGGAAAAACTGTTTTTT. Its protein is CASSEARGGWEKLFF.

This chain connects TRBV29-1 to TRBJ2-7; the D gene is possibly TRBD1 (6 bases). Trimming took 7 bases from V and 2 from J, leaving 21 bases between them. CDR3 length: 15 residues. Germline V gives CDR1 SQVTM, CDR2 ANQGSEA. The CDR3 region is CSANLPGHSPYEQYF. CDR3 nucleotides: TGCAGCGCCAATCTGCCGGGACACTCTCCCTACGAGCAGTACTTC.

The V and J genes are TRBV27 and TRBJ1-3, with D possibly TRBD1 on 5 matching bases. Germline V lookup: CDR1 MNHEY, CDR2 SMNVEV (reference sequence). Trimming took 6 bases from V and 4 from J, leaving 16 bases between them. CDR3 length: 15 residues. CDR3 loop: CASSSPPGQGNTIYF. As DNA, the CDR3 is TGTGCCAGCAGCTCTCCCCCAGGGCAGGGAAACACCATATATTTT.

The chain joins TRBV19 to TRBJ1-2; possible D gene TRBD1, 6 bases. CDR1 is LNHDA and CDR2 is SQIVND in the germline V gene (reference sequence). The CDR3 loop spans 14 amino acids. V lost 4 bases and J lost 0, with 9 bases in between. The chain's CDR3 is CASSTGDANYGYTF. In DNA, the CDR3 is TGTGCCAGTAGTACAGGGGATGCTAACTATGGCTACACCTTC.

This chain joins TRBV15 and TRBJ1-4, with D perhaps TRBD1 (5 bases). CDR1 LNHNV and CDR2 YYDKDF come from the germline V gene (reference sequence). This CDR3 comprises 16 residues. The V and J ends lost 0 bases and 3 bases respectively, with 11 bases between them. CDR3 sequence reads: CATSRDDRTPNEKLFF. DNA of the CDR3: TGTGCCACCAGCAGAGATGACCGGACACCTAATGAAAAACTGTTTTTT.

V gene TRBV2 combines with J gene TRBJ2-2; D not resolved. The V gene lost 2 bases and the J gene lost 6 bases, with 16 bases spanning the gap. This CDR3 is 16 amino acids long. The germline CDR1 and CDR2 sequences are SNHLY and FYNNEI. The CDR3 here is CASSEKPSRGPGELFF. DNA for the CDR3: TGTGCCAGCAGTGAAAAGCCCTCCCGTGGGCCCGGGGAGCTGTTTTTT.

The chain couples TRBV27 to TRBJ1-1; no reliable D call. The CDR3 loop spans 12 amino acids. Germline assignment: CDR1 MNHEY and CDR2 SMNVEV (reference sequence). The V end was cut by 6 bases, the J end by 6 bases, with 11 bases between. CDR3 DNA: TGTGCCAGCAGCCCCCCTGGGGCTGAAGCTTTCTTT. Protein product: CASSPPGAEAFF.

The rearrangement uses TRBV10-2 and TRBJ1-1; D may be TRBD1 (5 bases). The CDR3 contains 14 residues. The V gene lost 6 bases and the J gene lost 1 base, with 12 bases spanning the gap. Germline V gives CDR1 WSHSY, CDR2 SAAADI. The CDR3 sequence is CASSSTVRNTEAFF. CDR3 nucleotide sequence: TGCGCCAGCAGCTCGACAGTTAGGAACACTGAAGCTTTCTTT.

This clone showed up just once. The V gene is TRBV15, the J gene TRBJ2-1; D is unresolved. V was shortened by 4 bases and J by 3 bases, with 1 base between the two germline ends. The germline V gene encodes CDR1 LNHNV and CDR2 YYDKDF (reference sequence). The CDR3 length is 11 residues. CDR3 loop: CATSNYNEQFF. The CDR3 coding sequence is TGTGCCACCAGCAACTACAATGAGCAGTTCTTC. Based on the CDR3 plus reference TRBV15 and TRBJ2-1, the full variable domain is DAMVIQNPRYQVTQFGKPVTLSCSQTLNHNVMYWYQQKSSQAPKLLFHYYDKDFNNEADTPDNFQSRRPNTSFCFLDIRSPGLGDTAMYLCATSNYNEQFFGPGTRLTVL.

The V and J genes are TRBV2 and TRBJ1-1, with D possibly being TRBD1 (6 bases). CDR1 and CDR2 from the germline V gene are SNHLY and FYNNEI. This CDR3 contains 15 residues. The ends were cut back, 4 bases at V and 11 bases at J, with 23 bases in the middle. The CDR3 sequence is CASSVRATMDTGAFF. CDR3 nucleotide sequence: TGTGCCAGCAGTGTTAGGGCAACGATGGACACAGGGGCTTTCTTT. The complete variable domain, with remaining parts taken from reference TRBV2 and TRBJ1-1, reads EPEVTQTPSHQVTQMGQEVILRCVPISNHLYFYWYRQILGQKVEFLVSFYNNEISEKSEIFDDQFSVERPDGSNFTLKIRSTKLEDSAMYFCASSVRATMDTGAFFGQGTRLTVV.

The chain couples TRBV7-6 to TRBJ1-3; D possibly corresponds to TRBD1 (5 bases). Germline-derived CDR1 and CDR2 are SGHVS and FNYEAQ. Between the trimmed V and J ends, which lost 3 bases and 0 bases, there was a span of 9 bases. The CDR3 length is 15 residues. The CDR3 region is CASSLGGASGNTIYF. The DNA for the CDR3 is TGTGCCAGCAGCTTGGGAGGGGCCTCTGGAAACACCATATATTTT.

The rearrangement joins TRBV30 to TRBJ1-2, with unresolved D. This CDR3 contains 14 residues. Germline V gene data show CDR1 as GTSNPN and CDR2 as SVGIG (reference sequence). Trimming removed 0 bases from V and 5 bases from J, with 13 bases in between. The CDR3 protein is CAWSVQSMVYGYTF. CDR3 nucleotide sequence: TGTGCCTGGAGTGTACAGTCGATGGTATATGGCTACACCTTC.